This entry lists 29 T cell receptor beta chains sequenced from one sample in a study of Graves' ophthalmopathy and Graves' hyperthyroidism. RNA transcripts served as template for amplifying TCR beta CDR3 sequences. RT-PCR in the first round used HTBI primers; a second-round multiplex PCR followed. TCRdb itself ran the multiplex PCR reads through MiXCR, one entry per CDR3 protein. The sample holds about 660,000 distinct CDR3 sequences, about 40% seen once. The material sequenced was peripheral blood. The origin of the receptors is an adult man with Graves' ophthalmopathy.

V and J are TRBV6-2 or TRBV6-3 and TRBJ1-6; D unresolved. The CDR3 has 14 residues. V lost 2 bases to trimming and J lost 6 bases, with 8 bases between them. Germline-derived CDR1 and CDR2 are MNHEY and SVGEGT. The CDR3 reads CASSYHRPNSPLHF. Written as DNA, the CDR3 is TGTGCCAGCAGTTACCACAGACCTAATTCACCCCTCCACTTT.

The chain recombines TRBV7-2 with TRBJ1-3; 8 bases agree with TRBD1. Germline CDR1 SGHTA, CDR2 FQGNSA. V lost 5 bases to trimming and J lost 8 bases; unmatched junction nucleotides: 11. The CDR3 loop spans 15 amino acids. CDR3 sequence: CASSGGQGPGYTIYF. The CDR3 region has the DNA TGTGCCAGCAGCGGCGGACAGGGACCGGGCTACACCATATATTTT.

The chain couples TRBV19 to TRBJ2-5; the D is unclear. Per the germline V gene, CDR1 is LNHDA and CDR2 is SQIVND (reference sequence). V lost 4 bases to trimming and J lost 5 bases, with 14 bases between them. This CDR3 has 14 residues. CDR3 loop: CASSTRADLETQYF. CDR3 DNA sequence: TGTGCCAGTAGTACAAGGGCAGATTTGGAGACCCAGTACTTC.

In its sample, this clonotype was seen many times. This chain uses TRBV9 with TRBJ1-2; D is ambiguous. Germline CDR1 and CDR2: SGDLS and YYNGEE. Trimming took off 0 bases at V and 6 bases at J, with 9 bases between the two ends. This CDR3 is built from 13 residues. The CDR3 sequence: CASSVGPGNGYTF. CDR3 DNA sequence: TGTGCCAGCAGCGTAGGGCCAGGTAATGGCTACACCTTC.

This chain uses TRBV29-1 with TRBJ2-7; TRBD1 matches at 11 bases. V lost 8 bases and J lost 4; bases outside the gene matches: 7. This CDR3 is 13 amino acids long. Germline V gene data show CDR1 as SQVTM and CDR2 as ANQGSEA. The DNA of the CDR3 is TGCAGCCGACAAGGGACAGGGGGGTACGAGCAGTACTTC. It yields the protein CSRQGTGGYEQYF.

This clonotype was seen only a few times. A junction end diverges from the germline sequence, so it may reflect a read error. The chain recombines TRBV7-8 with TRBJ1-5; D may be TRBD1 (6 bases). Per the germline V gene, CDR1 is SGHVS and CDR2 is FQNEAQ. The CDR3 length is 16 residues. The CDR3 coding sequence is TGCGCCAGCAGCCCTGCCCGGGGGGCCCCATCTGAGCCCCAGCATTTT. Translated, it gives CASSPARGAPSEPQHF.

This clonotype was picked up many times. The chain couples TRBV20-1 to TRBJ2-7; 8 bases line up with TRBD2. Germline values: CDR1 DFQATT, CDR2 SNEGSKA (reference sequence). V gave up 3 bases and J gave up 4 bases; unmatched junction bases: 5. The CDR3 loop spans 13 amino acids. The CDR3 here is CSASGRAGYEQYF. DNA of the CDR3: TGCAGTGCTAGCGGGAGGGCCGGTTACGAGCAGTACTTC.

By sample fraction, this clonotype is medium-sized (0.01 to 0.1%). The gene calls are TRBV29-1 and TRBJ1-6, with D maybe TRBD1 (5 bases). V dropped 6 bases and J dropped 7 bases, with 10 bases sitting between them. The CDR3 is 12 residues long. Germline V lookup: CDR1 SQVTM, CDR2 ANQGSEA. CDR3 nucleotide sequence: TGCAGCGTCGCGCAGGGAAATTCACCCCTCCACTTT. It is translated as CSVAQGNSPLHF.

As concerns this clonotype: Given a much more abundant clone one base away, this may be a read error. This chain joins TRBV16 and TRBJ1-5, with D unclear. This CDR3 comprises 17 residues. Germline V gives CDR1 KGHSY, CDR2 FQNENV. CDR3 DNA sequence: TGTGCCAGCAGCCAATGGGGAGGACGGCATAGCTATCAGCCCCAGCATTTT. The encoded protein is CASSQWGGRHSYQPQHF.

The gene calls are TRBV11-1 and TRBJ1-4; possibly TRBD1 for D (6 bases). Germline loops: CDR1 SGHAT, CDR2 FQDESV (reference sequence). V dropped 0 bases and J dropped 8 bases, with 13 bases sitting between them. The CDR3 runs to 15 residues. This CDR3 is CASSLAAGVEEKLFF. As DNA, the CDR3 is TGTGCCAGCAGCTTAGCCGCAGGGGTCGAAGAAAAACTGTTTTTT.

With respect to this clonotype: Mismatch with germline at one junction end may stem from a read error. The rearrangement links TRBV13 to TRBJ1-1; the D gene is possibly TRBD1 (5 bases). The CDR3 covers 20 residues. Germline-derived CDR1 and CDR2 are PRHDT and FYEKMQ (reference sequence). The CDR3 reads CASSQAFPPTREGKNTEAFF. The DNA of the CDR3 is TGCGCCAGCAGCCAAGCATTCCCCCCGACAAGGGAGGGGAAGAACACTGAAGCTTTCTTT.

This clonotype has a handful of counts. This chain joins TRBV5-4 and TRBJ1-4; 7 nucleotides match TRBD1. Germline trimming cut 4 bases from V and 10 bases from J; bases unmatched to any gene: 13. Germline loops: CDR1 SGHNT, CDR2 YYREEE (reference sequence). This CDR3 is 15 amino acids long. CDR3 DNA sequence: TGTGCCAGCAGCGTCCGAGGGGGCGGATTTGGAAAACTGTTTTTT. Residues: CASSVRGGGFGKLFF.

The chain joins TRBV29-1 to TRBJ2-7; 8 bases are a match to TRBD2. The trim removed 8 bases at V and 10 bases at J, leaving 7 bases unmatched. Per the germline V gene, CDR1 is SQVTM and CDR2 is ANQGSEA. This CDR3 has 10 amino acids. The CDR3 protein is CSFGTREQYF. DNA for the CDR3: TGCAGCTTCGGGACTAGGGAACAGTACTTC.

CDR3 sequence (DNA): TGCAGCGTTGTGGGACTAGCGGGAGAGACCCAGTACTTC. Amino acids: CSVVGLAGETQYF. The chain recombines TRBV29-1 with TRBJ2-5; 12 nucleotides agree with TRBD2. The CDR3 runs to 13 residues. Trimming at V came to 4 bases and at J to 4 bases, leaving 1 base not matched to a gene. CDR1 is SQVTM, CDR2 ANQGSEA, per germline. Supplemented by reference TRBV29-1 and TRBJ2-5, the full variable domain reads SAVISQKPSRDICQRGTSLTIQCQVDSQVTMMFWYRQQPGQSLTLIATANQGSEATYESGFVIDKFPISRPNLTFSTLTVSNMSPEDSSIYLCSVVGLAGETQYFGPGTRLLVL.

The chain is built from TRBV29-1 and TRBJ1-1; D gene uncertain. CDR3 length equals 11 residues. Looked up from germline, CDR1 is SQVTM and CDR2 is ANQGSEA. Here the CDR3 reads CRTTENTEAFF. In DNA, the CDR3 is TGCAGGACGACGGAGAACACTGAAGCTTTCTTT.

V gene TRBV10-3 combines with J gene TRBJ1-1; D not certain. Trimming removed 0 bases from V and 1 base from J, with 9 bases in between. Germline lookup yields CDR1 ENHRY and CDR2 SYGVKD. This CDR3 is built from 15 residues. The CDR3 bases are TGTGCCATCAGTGAGTCCAGGCTGACGAACACTGAAGCTTTCTTT. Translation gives CAISESRLTNTEAFF.

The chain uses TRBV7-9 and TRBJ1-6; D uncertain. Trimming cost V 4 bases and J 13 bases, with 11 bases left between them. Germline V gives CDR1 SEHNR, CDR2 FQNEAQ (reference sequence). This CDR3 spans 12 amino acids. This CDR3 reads CASSSVKSPLHF. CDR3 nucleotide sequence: TGTGCCAGCAGCTCGGTCAAATCGCCCCTCCACTTT.

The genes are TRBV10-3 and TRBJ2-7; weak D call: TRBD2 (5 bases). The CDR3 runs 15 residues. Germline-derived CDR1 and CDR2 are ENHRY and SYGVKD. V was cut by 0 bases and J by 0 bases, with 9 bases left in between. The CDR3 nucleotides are TGTGCCATCAGTGAGTCTAGCGATCACTCCTACGAGCAGTACTTC. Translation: CAISESSDHSYEQYF.

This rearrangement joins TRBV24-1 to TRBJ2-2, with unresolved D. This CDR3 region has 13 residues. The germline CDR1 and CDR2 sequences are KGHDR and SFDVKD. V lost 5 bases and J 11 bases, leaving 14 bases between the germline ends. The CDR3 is CATSGTDTYELFF. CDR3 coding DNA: TGTGCCACCAGTGGGACCGACACCTACGAGCTGTTTTTT.

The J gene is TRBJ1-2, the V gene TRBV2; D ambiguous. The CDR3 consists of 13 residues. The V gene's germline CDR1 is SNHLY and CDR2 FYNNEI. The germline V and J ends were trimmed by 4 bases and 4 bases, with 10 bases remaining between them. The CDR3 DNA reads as TGTGCCAGCAGTGCTGCGGGTTCCTATGGCTACACCTTC. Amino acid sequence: CASSAAGSYGYTF.

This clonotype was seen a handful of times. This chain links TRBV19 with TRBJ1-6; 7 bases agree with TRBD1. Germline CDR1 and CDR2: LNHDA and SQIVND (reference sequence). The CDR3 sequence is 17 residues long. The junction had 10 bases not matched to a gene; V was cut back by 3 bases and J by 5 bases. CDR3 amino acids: CASSIGAGQHNNSPLHF. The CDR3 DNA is TGTGCCAGTAGTATTGGGGCGGGACAGCATAATAATTCACCCCTCCACTTT.

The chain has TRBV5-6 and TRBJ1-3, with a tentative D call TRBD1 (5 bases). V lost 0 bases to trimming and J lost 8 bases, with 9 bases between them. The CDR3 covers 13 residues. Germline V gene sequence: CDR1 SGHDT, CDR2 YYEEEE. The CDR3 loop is CASSLGDGDTIYF. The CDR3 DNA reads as TGTGCCAGCAGCTTGGGGGACGGGGACACCATATATTTT.

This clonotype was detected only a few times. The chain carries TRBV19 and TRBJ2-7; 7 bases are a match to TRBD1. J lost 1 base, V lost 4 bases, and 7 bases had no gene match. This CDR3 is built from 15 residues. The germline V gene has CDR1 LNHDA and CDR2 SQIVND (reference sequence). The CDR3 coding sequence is TGTGCCAGTAGTAACCGGGACAGTTATTCCTACGAGCAGTACTTC. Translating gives CASSNRDSYSYEQYF.

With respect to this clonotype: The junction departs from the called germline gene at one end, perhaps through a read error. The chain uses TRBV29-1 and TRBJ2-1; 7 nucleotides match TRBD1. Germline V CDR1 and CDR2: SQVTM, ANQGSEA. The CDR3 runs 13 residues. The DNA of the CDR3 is TGCAGCGCTCTCACAGGGGCGGGCAATGAGCAGGTCTTC. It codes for CSALTGAGNEQVF.

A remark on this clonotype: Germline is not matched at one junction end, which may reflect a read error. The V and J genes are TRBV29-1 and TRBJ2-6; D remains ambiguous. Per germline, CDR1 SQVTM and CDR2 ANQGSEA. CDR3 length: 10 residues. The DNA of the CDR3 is TGCAGCGTTACACCGAACACTGAAGCTTTC. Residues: CSVTPNTEAF.

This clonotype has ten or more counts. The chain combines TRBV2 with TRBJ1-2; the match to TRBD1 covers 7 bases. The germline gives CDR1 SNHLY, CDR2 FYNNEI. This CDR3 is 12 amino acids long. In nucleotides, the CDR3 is TGTGGTACAGGGGACCTTAACTATGGCTACACCTTC. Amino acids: CGTGDLNYGYTF.

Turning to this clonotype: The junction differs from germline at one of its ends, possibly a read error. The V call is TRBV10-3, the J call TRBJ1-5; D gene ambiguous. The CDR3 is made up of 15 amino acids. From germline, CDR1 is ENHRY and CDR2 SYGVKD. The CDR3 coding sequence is TGTGCCAGCAGTGACCCCCGACTAGCGATAGCCTACGAGCATTTT. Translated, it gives CASSDPRLAIAYEHF.

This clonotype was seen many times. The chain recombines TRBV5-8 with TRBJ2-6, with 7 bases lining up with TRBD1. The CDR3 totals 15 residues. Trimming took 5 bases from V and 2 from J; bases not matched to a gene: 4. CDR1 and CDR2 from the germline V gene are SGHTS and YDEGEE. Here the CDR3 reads CASRPRGTGANVLTF. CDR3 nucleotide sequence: TGTGCCAGCAGACCCAGGGGGACTGGGGCCAACGTCCTGACTTTC.

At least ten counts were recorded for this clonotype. The CDR3 here is CASSPLTAQETQYF. The CDR3 DNA reads as TGTGCCAGCAGCCCCCTGACGGCCCAAGAGACCCAGTACTTC. This chain connects TRBV11-2 to TRBJ2-5; D remains unclear. The germline V gene has CDR1 SGHAT and CDR2 FQNNGV. Trimming removed 5 bases at V and 1 base at J, with 11 bases between. The CDR3 is 14 residues long. The full variable domain, in which reference TRBV11-2 and TRBJ2-5 provide the parts outside the CDR3, is EAGVAQSPRYKIIEKRQSVAFWCNPISGHATLYWYQQILGQGPKLLIQFQNNGVVDDSQLPKDRFSAERLKGVDSTLKIQPAKLEDSAVYLCASSPLTAQETQYFGPGTRLLVL.